This record looks at one TCR beta chain sequence and its context. Its target is unknown. Read data end 3 residues before the CDR3 end; the end is taken from the germline J gene. The entry originates in a study of Tregs in tolerant kidney transplant recipients. The assay was immunoSEQ multiplex PCR, and TCRdb's table has in-frame clones only and misses some. The sample table includes about 48,000 clones. Study results and caveats: Nucleotide sequences could not be compared across some patients' samples due to primer changes.

The CDR3 contains 16 residues. V dropped 6 bases and J dropped 2; count of bases not matched to a gene: 7. The germline V gene encodes CDR1 SNHLY and CDR2 FYNNEI. Material: CD4+ T cells from blood, obtained before the transplant. This TCR came from a human donor who received a combined kidney and bone marrow transplant. The gene calls are TRBV2 and TRBJ2-3, with TRBD2 matching 11 bases. CDR3 amino acids: CASRSGTSGVTDTQYF. The CDR3 bases that were read are TGTGCCAGCAGGTCCGGGACTAGCGGTGTCACAGATACG.